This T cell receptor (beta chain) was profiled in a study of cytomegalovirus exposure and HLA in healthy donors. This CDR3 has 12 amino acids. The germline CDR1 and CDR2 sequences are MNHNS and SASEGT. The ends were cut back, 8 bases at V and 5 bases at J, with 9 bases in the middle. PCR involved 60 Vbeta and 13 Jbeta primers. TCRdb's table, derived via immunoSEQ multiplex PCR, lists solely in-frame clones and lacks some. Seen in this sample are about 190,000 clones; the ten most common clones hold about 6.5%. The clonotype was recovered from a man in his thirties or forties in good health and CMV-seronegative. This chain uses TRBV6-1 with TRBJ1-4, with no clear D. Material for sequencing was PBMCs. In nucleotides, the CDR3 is TGTGCCAGCGGAGGGTTCAATGAAAAACTGTTTTTT. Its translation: CASGGFNEKLFF.